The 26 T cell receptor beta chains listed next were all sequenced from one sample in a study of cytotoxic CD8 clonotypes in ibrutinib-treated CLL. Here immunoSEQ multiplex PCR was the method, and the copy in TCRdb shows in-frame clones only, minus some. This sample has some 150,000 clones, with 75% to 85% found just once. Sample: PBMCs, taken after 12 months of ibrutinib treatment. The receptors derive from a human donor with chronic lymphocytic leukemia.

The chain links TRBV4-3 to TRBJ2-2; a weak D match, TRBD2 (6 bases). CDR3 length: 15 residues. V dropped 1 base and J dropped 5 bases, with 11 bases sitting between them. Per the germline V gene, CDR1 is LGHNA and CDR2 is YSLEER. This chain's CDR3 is CASSQVTSWTGELFF. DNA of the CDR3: TGCGCCAGCAGCCAAGTAACTAGCTGGACCGGGGAGCTGTTTTTT.

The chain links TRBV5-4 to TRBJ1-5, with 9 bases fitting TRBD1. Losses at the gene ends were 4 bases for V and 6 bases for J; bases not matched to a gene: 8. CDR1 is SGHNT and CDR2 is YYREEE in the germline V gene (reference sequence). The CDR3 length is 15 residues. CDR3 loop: CASSGLDRGVQPQHF. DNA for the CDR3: TGTGCCAGCAGCGGATTGGACAGGGGAGTTCAGCCCCAGCATTTT.

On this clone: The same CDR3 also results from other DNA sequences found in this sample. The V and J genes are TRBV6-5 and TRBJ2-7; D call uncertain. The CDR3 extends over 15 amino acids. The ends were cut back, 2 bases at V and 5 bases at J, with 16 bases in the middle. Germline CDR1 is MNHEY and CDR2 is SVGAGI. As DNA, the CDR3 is TGTGCCAGCAGTTACACGACGGACGTCGGGCACGAGCAGTACTTC. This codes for CASSYTTDVGHEQYF.

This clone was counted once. The CDR3: CATSRESGVYNEQFF. The CDR3 DNA follows: TGTGCCACCAGCAGAGAATCAGGGGTATACAATGAGCAGTTCTTC. The rearrangement uses TRBV15 and TRBJ2-1; the D gene is possibly TRBD1 (6 bases). Germline assignment: CDR1 LNHNV and CDR2 YYDKDF (reference sequence). CDR3 size: 15 residues. Trimming stripped 0 bases from V and 4 bases from J, with 10 bases between.

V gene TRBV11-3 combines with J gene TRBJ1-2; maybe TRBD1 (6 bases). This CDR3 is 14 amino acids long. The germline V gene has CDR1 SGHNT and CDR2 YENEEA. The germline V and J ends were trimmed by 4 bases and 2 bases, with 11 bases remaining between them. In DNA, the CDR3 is TGTGCCAGCAGCTCACGAGGGGGGAACTATGGCTACACCTTC. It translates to CASSSRGGNYGYTF.

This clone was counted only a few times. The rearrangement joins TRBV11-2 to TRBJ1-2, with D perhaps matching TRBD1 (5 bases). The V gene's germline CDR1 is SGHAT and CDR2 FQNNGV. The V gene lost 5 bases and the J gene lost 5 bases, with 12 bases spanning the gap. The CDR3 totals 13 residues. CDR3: CASSPVGGYGYTF. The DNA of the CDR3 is TGTGCCAGCAGCCCAGTGGGGGGTTATGGCTACACCTTC.

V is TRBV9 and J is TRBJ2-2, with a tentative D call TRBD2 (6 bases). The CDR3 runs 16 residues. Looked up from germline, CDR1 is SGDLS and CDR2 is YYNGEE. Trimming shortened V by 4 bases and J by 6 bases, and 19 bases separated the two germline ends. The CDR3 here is CASSPLAGRLSGELFF. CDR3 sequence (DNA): TGTGCCAGCAGCCCCCTCGCCGGGAGACTTTCCGGGGAGCTGTTTTTT.

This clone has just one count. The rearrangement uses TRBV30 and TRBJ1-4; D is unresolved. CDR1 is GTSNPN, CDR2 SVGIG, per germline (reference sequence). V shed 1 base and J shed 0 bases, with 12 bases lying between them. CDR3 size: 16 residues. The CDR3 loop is CAWSAPGVATNEKLFF. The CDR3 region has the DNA TGTGCCTGGAGTGCCCCCGGGGTGGCAACTAATGAAAAACTGTTTTTT.

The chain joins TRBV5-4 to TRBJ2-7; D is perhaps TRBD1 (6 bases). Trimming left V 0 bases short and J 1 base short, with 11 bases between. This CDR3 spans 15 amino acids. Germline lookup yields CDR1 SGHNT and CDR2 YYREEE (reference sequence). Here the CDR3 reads CASSLGGQRSYEQYF. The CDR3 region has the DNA TGTGCCAGCAGCTTGGGAGGACAGAGATCCTACGAGCAGTACTTC.

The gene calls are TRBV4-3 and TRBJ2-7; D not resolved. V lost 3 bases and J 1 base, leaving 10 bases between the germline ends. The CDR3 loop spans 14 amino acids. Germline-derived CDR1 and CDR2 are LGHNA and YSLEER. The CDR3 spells CASSQRISSYEQYF. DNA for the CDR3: TGCGCCAGCAGCCAGAGGATTTCATCCTACGAGCAGTACTTC.

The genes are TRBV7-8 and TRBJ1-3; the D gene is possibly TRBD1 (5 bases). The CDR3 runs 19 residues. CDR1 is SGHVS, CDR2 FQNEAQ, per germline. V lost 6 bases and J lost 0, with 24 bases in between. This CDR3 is CASSLRTAHGGNSGNTIYF. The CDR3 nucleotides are TGTGCCAGCAGTTTGAGGACGGCTCATGGGGGAAACTCTGGAAACACCATATATTTT.

CDR3 loop: CASSILLARRATNEKLFF. DNA for the CDR3: TGTGCCAGTAGTATATTGTTGGCCAGGCGAGCAACTAATGAAAAACTGTTTTTT. The chain uses TRBV19 and TRBJ1-4; D remains ambiguous. The CDR3 runs to 18 residues. Trimming shortened V by 2 bases and J by 0 bases, and 16 bases separated the two germline ends. Germline V gene sequence: CDR1 LNHDA, CDR2 SQIVND (reference sequence).

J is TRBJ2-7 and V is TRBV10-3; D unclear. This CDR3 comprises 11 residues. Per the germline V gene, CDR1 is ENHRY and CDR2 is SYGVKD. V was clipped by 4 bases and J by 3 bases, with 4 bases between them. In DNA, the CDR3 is TGTGCCATCAGTGTCGGCTACGAGCAGTACTTC. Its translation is CAISVGYEQYF.

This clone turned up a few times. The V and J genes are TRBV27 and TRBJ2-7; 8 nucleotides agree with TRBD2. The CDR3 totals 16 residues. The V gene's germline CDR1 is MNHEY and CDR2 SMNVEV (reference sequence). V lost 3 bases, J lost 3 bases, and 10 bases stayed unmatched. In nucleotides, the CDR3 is TGTGCCAGCAGTTTTGTCAGGGCTAGCGGGTTCTACGAGCAGTACTTC. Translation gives CASSFVRASGFYEQYF.

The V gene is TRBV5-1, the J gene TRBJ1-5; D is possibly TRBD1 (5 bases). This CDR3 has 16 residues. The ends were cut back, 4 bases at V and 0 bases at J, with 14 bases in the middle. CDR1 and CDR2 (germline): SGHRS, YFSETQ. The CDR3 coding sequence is TGCGCCAGCAGCCCTACAGGACAACATAGCAATCAGCCCCAGCATTTT. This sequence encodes CASSPTGQHSNQPQHF.

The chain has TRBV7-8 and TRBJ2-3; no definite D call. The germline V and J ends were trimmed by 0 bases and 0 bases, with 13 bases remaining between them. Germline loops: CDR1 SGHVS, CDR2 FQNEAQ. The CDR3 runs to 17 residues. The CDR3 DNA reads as TGTGCCAGCAGCTTAGCGAAGGCCTACCCTAGCACAGATACGCAGTATTTT. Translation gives CASSLAKAYPSTDTQYF. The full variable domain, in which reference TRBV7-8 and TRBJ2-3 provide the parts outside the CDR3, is GAGVSQSPRYKVAKRGQDVALRCDPISGHVSLFWYQQALGQGPEFLTYFQNEAQLDKSGLPSDRFFAERPEGSVSTLKIQRTQQEDSAVYLCASSLAKAYPSTDTQYFGPGTRLTVL.

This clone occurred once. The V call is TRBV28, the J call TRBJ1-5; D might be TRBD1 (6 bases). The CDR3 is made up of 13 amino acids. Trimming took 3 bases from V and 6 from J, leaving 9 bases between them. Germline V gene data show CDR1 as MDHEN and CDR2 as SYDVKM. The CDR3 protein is CASSFQGSQPQHF. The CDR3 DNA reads TGTGCCAGCAGTTTTCAGGGGAGTCAGCCCCAGCATTTT.

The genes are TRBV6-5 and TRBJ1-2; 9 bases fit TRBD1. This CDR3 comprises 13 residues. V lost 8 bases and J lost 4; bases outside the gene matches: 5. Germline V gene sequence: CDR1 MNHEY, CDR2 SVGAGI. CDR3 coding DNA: TGTGCCAGCGGACAGGGGATAGGCTATGGCTACACCTTC. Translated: CASGQGIGYGYTF.

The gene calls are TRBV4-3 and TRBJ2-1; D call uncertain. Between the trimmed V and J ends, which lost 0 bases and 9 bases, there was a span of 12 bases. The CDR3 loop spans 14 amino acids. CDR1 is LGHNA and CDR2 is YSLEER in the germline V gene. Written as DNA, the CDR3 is TGCGCCAGCAGCCAAGATCCGGCTAGTTTTGAGCAGTTCTTC. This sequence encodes CASSQDPASFEQFF.

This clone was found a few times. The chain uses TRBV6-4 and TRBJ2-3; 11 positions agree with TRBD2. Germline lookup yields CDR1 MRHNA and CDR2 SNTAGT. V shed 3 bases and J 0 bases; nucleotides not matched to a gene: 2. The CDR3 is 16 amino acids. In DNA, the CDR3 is TGTGCCAGCAGTGATTTAGCGGGAGGGAGCACAGATACGCAGTATTTT. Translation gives CASSDLAGGSTDTQYF.

The CDR3 is CASSLLGTASSGANVLTF. The CDR3 DNA sequence: TGCGCCAGCAGCTTGCTCGGGACGGCCAGCTCTGGGGCCAACGTCCTGACTTTC. The J gene is TRBJ2-6, the V gene TRBV5-1; possibly TRBD1 or TRBD2 for D (5 bases each). The CDR3 contains 18 residues. V was clipped by 1 base and J by 0 bases, with 14 bases between them. Germline V gene data show CDR1 as SGHRS and CDR2 as YFSETQ. Full variable domain (remainder filled in from reference TRBV5-1 and TRBJ2-6): KAGVTQTPRYLIKTRGQQVTLSCSPISGHRSVSWYQQTPGQGLQFLFEYFSETQRNKGNFPGRFSGRQFSNSRSEMNVSTLELGDSALYLCASSLLGTASSGANVLTFGAGSRLTVL.

CDR3 sequence (DNA): TGTGCCAGCAGTTACTCGAGCCAGGCCTACGAGCAGTACTTC. Protein sequence: CASSYSSQAYEQYF. V usage is TRBV6-5 and J usage is TRBJ2-7; D call uncertain. The CDR3 contains 14 residues. Trimming took 0 bases from V and 2 from J, leaving 8 bases between them. CDR1 and CDR2 from the germline V gene are MNHEY and SVGAGI.

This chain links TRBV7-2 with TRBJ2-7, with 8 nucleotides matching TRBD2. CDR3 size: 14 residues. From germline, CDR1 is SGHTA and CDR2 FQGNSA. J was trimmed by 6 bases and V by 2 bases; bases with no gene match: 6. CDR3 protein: CASSLQREKAEQYF. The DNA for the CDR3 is TGTGCCAGCAGCTTACAGCGGGAGAAGGCCGAGCAGTACTTC.

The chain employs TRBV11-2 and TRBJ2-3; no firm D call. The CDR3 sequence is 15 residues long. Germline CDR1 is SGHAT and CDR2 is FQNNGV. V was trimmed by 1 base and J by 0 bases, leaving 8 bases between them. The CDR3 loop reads CASSLVGHSTDTQYF. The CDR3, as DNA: TGTGCCAGCAGCTTAGTCGGCCATAGCACAGATACGCAGTATTTT. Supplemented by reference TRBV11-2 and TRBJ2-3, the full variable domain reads EAGVAQSPRYKIIEKRQSVAFWCNPISGHATLYWYQQILGQGPKLLIQFQNNGVVDDSQLPKDRFSAERLKGVDSTLKIQPAKLEDSAVYLCASSLVGHSTDTQYFGPGTRLTVL.

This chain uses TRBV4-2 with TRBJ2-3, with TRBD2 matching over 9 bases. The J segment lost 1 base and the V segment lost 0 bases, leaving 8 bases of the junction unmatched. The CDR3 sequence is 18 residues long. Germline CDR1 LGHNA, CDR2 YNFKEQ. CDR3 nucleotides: TGTGCCAGCAGCCAAGATCCAGCGGGAGGATCTCGCACAGATACGCAGTATTTT. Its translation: CASSQDPAGGSRTDTQYF.

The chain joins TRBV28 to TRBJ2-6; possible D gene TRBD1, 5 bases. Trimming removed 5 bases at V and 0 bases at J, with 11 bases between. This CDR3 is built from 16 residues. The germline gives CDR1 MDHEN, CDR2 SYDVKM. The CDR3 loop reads CASSPGSASGANVLTF. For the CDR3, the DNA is TGTGCCAGCAGTCCAGGGTCTGCCTCTGGGGCCAACGTCCTGACTTTC.